One and the same sample provided the 12 T cell receptor beta chains below, sequenced in a study of beta chain features in type 1 diabetes. What these receptors recognize is not known. Study conclusions and caveats: Within each of all four CD4+ subsets, Type 1 diabetes patients had TCRB CDR3s that were moderately but significantly shorter.

Sequenced material consisted of expressed TCRB transcripts (all of the isolated RNA was reverse transcribed). Sequencing was performed with immunoSEQ multiplex PCR; in TCRdb, only in-frame clones are kept and a portion is missing. The sample consists of 150,000 to 200,000 clones, roughly 60% of them appearing once. Sequenced: naive CD4+ T cells from blood. These receptors were collected from a man in his thirties or forties with type 1 diabetes.

The rearrangement links TRBV30 to TRBJ2-1; D call uncertain. Germline-derived CDR1 and CDR2 are GTSNPN and SVGIG (reference sequence). The CDR3 runs to 10 residues. V lost 2 bases and J 7 bases, leaving 3 bases between the germline ends. CDR3 amino acids: CAWSHNEQFF. The CDR3 region has the DNA TGTGCCTGGAGTCATAATGAGCAGTTCTTC.

This clone was observed a single time. The chain links TRBV7-9 to TRBJ1-1; D uncertain. The germline V and J ends were trimmed by 2 bases and 0 bases, with 10 bases remaining between them. The CDR3 runs to 15 residues. Germline V gene data show CDR1 as SEHNR and CDR2 as FQNEAQ (reference sequence). The CDR3 loop reads CASSLSIGMNTEAFF. The CDR3 DNA reads TGTGCCAGCAGCTTATCCATCGGGATGAACACTGAAGCTTTCTTT. Full variable domain (outside the CDR3, taken from reference TRBV7-9 and TRBJ1-1): DTGVSQNPRHKITKRGQNVTFRCDPISEHNRLYWYRQTLGQGPEFLTYFQNEAQLEKSRLLSDRFSAERPKGSFSTLEIQRTEQGDSAMYLCASSLSIGMNTEAFFGQGTRLTVV.

This clone was seen a handful of times. V usage is TRBV23-1 and J usage is TRBJ2-7; perhaps TRBD2 as D (5 bases). Being an ORF, TRBV23-1 has a function that is uncertain. Trimming took off 0 bases at V and 3 bases at J, with 15 bases between the two ends. The CDR3 runs 16 residues. CDR3 in DNA: TGCGCCAGCAGTCAATCGAGGGCAGAGCCCCACTACGAGCAGTACTTC. Its protein is CASSQSRAEPHYEQYF.

There are a few counts of this clone. CDR3 residues: CAWSDRGRRGYTF. Here the CDR3 DNA reads TGTGCCTGGTCTGACAGGGGACGAAGGGGCTACACCTTC. The J gene is TRBJ1-2, the V gene TRBV30; TRBD1 matches 8 bases. The CDR3 spans 13 residues. V trimming: 5 bases; J trimming: 8 bases; junction bases outside the gene matches: 10. Germline V gives CDR1 GTSNPN, CDR2 SVGIG (reference sequence).

The chain uses TRBV5-1 and TRBJ1-1, with TRBD1 matching over 7 bases. With 2 bases clipped from V and 1 base from J, the junction kept 5 bases outside the gene matches. The CDR3 is 15 residues long. The germline V gene has CDR1 SGHRS and CDR2 YFSETQ. The CDR3: CASSFEQGSNTEAFF. CDR3 DNA sequence: TGCGCCAGCAGCTTCGAACAGGGGTCGAACACTGAAGCTTTCTTT. Based on the CDR3 plus reference TRBV5-1 and TRBJ1-1, the full variable domain is KAGVTQTPRYLIKTRGQQVTLSCSPISGHRSVSWYQQTPGQGLQFLFEYFSETQRNKGNFPGRFSGRQFSNSRSEMNVSTLELGDSALYLCASSFEQGSNTEAFFGQGTRLTVV.

The chain joins TRBV11-2 to TRBJ2-7; the D is unclear. Germline V gene sequence: CDR1 SGHAT, CDR2 FQNNGV. Trimming pared 1 base from V and 5 bases from J, leaving 9 bases between. CDR3 size: 13 residues. The CDR3 DNA follows: TGTGCCAGCAGCTTAGGAGGTTGGAACGAGCAGTACTTC. Protein: CASSLGGWNEQYF.

The chain has TRBV2 and TRBJ2-7; 9 bases match TRBD1. The germline CDR1 and CDR2 sequences are SNHLY and FYNNEI. The CDR3 contains 14 residues. V trimming: 6 bases; J trimming: 2 bases; junction bases outside the gene matches: 5. The CDR3 region is CASRLGTGPYEQYF. Here the CDR3 DNA reads TGTGCCAGCAGACTCGGGACAGGGCCCTACGAGCAGTACTTC.

The table lists this clone with a few counts. CDR3 bases: TGTGCCAGCAGCTTAAACCGAGGGCTCACTGAAGCTTTCTTT. Translating it yields CASSLNRGLTEAFF. The chain employs TRBV7-2 and TRBJ1-1, with D unresolved. The germline gives CDR1 SGHTA, CDR2 FQGNSA. Trimming left V 2 bases short and J 4 bases short, with 11 bases between. The length of the CDR3 is 14 residues. Looking up the rest from reference TRBV7-2 and TRBJ1-1 gives the full variable domain: GAGVSQSPSNKVTEKGKDVELRCDPISGHTALYWYRQSLGQGLEFLIYFQGNSAPDKSGLPSDRFSAERTGGSVSTLTIQRTQQEDSAVYLCASSLNRGLTEAFFGQGTRLTVV.

The V and J genes are TRBV10-3 and TRBJ2-5, with D possibly being TRBD1 or TRBD2 (5 bases each). CDR1 ENHRY and CDR2 SYGVKD come from the germline V gene. This CDR3 has 16 residues. Trimming shortened V by 3 bases and J by 5 bases, and 19 bases separated the two germline ends. CDR3 sequence: CAISEKIGELGETQYF. In nucleotides, the CDR3 is TGTGCCATCAGTGAAAAGATAGGGGAGCTTGGGGAGACCCAGTACTTC.

The V gene is TRBV2, the J gene TRBJ1-4; possibly TRBD1 for D (6 bases). Trimming left V 6 bases short and J 2 bases short, with 7 bases between. Germline CDR1 reads SNHLY; CDR2 reads FYNNEI. CDR3 size: 13 residues. The CDR3 DNA sequence: TGTGCCAGCAGAGGGGGTACTAATGAAAAACTGTTTTTT. As protein: CASRGGTNEKLFF.

This clone has just one count. The chain uses TRBV6-1 and TRBJ2-3, with 7 bases that match TRBD2. The CDR3 covers 14 residues. The germline V gene has CDR1 MNHNS and CDR2 SASEGT. With V trimmed by 3 bases and J by 1 base, 1 base remained unmatched. In DNA, the CDR3 is TGTGCCAGCAGTGACGCGGGGGGCACAGATACGCAGTATTTT. It is translated as CASSDAGGTDTQYF.

V gene TRBV29-1 combines with J gene TRBJ1-2; D unclear. V gave up 4 bases and J gave up 3 bases, with 6 bases separating them. This CDR3 has 11 amino acids. The germline gives CDR1 SQVTM, CDR2 ANQGSEA. The CDR3 region is CSVGEDYGYTF. CDR3 coding DNA: TGCAGCGTTGGCGAGGACTATGGCTACACCTTC.